Sequencing of this TCR beta chain was carried out in a study of OX40 agonist ivuxolimab in advanced cancers. Data came from immunoSEQ multiplex PCR; TCRdb stores just in-frame clones and leaves some out. Altogether approximately 48,000 clones are present, just under 90% being singletons, with the ten largest covering around 10%. The CDR3 sequence is 14 residues long. The V end lost 4 bases, the J end lost 0 bases, and 10 bases lay between the germline ends. Germline V CDR1 and CDR2: SQVTM, ANQGSEA. This TCR came from an adult with an advanced solid tumor such as melanoma, head and neck, liver or kidney cancer. The specimen comprised CD4+ or CD8+ T cells sorted from blood, sampled in a trial of the OX40 agonist ivuxolimab. This chain connects TRBV29-1 to TRBJ1-3; no definite D call. CDR3 in DNA: TGCAGCGTTGGGTCGGAGAGCTCTGGAAACACCATATATTTT. Protein: CSVGSESSGNTIYF.